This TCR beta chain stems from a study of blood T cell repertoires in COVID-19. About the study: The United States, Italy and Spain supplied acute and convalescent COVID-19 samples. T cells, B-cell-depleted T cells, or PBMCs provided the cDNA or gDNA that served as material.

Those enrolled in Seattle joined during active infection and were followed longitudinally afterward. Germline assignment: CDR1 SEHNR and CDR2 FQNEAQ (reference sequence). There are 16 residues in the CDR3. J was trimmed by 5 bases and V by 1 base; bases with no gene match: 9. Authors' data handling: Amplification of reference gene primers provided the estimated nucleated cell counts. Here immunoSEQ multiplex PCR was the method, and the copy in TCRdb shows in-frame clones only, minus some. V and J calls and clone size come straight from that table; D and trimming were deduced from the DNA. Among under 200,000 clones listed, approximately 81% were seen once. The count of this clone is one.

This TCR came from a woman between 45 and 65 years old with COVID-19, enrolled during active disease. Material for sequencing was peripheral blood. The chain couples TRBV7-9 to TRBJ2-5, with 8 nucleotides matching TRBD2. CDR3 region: CASSLVTASGWETQYF. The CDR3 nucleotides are TGTGCCAGCAGCTTAGTTACGGCTAGCGGGTGGGAGACCCAGTACTTC.